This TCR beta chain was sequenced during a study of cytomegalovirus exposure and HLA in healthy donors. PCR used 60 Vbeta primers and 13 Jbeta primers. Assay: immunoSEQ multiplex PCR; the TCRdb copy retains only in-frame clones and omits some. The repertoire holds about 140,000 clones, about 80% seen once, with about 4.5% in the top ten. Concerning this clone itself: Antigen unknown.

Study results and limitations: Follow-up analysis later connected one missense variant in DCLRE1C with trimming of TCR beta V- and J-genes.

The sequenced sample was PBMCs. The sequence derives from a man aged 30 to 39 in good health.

This CDR3 is CASSSPTSGRDEQYF. The CDR3 DNA is TGTGCCAGCAGCTCACCGACTAGCGGGAGAGACGAGCAGTACTTC. The chain couples TRBV7-6 to TRBJ2-5; 12 bases fit TRBD2. The DNA end favors TRBJ2-7, so the J call may be wrong. This CDR3 contains 15 residues. CDR1 SGHVS and CDR2 FNYEAQ come from the germline V gene.